The 19 T cell receptor beta chains below were found in one sample sequenced in a study of T cells in pancreatic ductal adenocarcinoma. The table came from immunoSEQ multiplex PCR; TCRdb's copy has only in-frame clones and leaves some out. The sample consists of roughly 100,000 clones, roughly 96% of them appearing once. The selected patients with pancreatic ductal adenocarcinoma had surgery but no neoadjuvant therapy. Sequenced sample: PBMCs. Receptors were obtained from a human donor with pancreatic ductal adenocarcinoma.

The J gene is TRBJ2-5, the V gene TRBV7-2; 7 bases agree with TRBD2. The germline V gene has CDR1 SGHTA and CDR2 FQGNSA. The trim removed 4 bases at V and 0 bases at J, leaving 5 bases unmatched. This CDR3 comprises 15 residues. CDR3 DNA sequence: TGTGCCAGCAGCTCCACCGGGGGGAACCAAGAGACCCAGTACTTC. Translating gives CASSSTGGNQETQYF.

The chain carries TRBV29-1 and TRBJ1-1, with a weak D call TRBD1 (5 bases). V lost 2 bases and J 1 base, leaving 8 bases between the germline ends. The CDR3 covers 13 residues. The germline V gene encodes CDR1 SQVTM and CDR2 ANQGSEA. CDR3: CSVETGQNTEAFF. CDR3 bases: TGCAGCGTTGAAACAGGCCAGAACACTGAAGCTTTCTTT.

V is TRBV9 and J is TRBJ1-2, with 7 nucleotides matching TRBD1. The CDR3 has 12 residues. After removal of 1 base from V and 9 bases from J, the junction contained 3 bases not matched to a gene. Germline V gene lookup returns CDR1 SGDLS and CDR2 YYNGEE. The DNA for the CDR3 is TGTGCCAGCAGCGTAACAGGGGCTAGCTACACCTTC. It codes for CASSVTGASYTF.

The V and J genes are TRBV6-1 and TRBJ2-7; TRBD1 matches 9 bases. CDR3 length equals 16 residues. CDR1 and CDR2 from the germline V gene are MNHNS and SASEGT. V dropped 2 bases and J dropped 5; count of bases not matched to a gene: 10. The CDR3 region has the DNA TGTGCCAGCAGTGAAAGTGGCTGGACAGGGGCCGACGAGCAGTACTTC. Translating gives CASSESGWTGADEQYF.

In this sample, this clone turned up a few times. This rearrangement joins TRBV6-5 to TRBJ1-2; D not certain. CDR1 and CDR2 (germline): MNHEY, SVGAGI. The CDR3 length is 13 residues. Trimming took 0 bases from V and 8 from J, leaving 10 bases between them. The CDR3 spells CASSYSGSRGYTF. The CDR3 nucleotides are TGTGCCAGCAGTTACTCGGGCTCCCGAGGCTACACCTTC.

The genes are TRBV9 and TRBJ2-5; TRBD2 agrees at 11 bases. This CDR3 region has 15 residues. With 3 bases clipped from V and 2 bases from J, the junction kept 3 bases outside the gene matches. The germline V gene has CDR1 SGDLS and CDR2 YYNGEE. In nucleotides, the CDR3 is TGTGCCAGCAGCGCGACTAGCGGGGATCAAGAGACCCAGTACTTC. The encoded protein is CASSATSGDQETQYF.

This rearrangement joins TRBV11-2 to TRBJ2-7; 12 nucleotides match TRBD2. The V gene end was trimmed by 5 bases and the J gene end by 4 bases; junction bases not matched to a gene: 15. Looked up from germline, CDR1 is SGHAT and CDR2 is FQNNGV. This CDR3 is built from 18 residues. This chain's CDR3 is CASSPIRRLAGVGYEQYF. In nucleotides, the CDR3 is TGTGCCAGCAGCCCTATTCGGCGACTAGCGGGAGTCGGGTACGAGCAGTACTTC.

As DNA, the CDR3 is TGTGCCAGCAGCTTGAGTAGGCAGGCGAGCTCCTACAATGAGCAGTTCTTC. It codes for CASSLSRQASSYNEQFF. The chain couples TRBV7-9 to TRBJ2-1; D gene ambiguous. The germline CDR1 and CDR2 sequences are SEHNR and FQNEAQ (reference sequence). The CDR3 extends over 17 amino acids. The V end was cut by 3 bases, the J end by 0 bases, with 15 bases between.

The rearrangement links TRBV4-2 to TRBJ2-1; 7 bases align to TRBD2. There are 16 residues in the CDR3. With 1 base clipped from V and 0 bases from J, the junction kept 3 bases outside the gene matches. Germline loops: CDR1 LGHNA, CDR2 YNFKEQ. CDR3: CASSQVLASSYNEQFF. As DNA, the CDR3 is TGTGCCAGCAGCCAAGTACTAGCGTCCTCCTACAATGAGCAGTTCTTC.

The chain carries TRBV6-5 and TRBJ2-7, with D perhaps TRBD2 (6 bases). V was shortened by 2 bases and J by 7 bases, with 15 bases between the two germline ends. The CDR3 spans 14 residues. CDR1 and CDR2 from the germline V gene are MNHEY and SVGAGI. CDR3 sequence reads: CASSYGHRAGEQYF. CDR3 nucleotide sequence: TGTGCCAGCAGTTACGGACATAGGGCGGGAGAGCAGTACTTC.

CDR3 in amino acids: CASSRGQDYEQYF. DNA of the CDR3: TGTGCCAGCTCACGCGGACAGGACTACGAGCAGTACTTC. This chain connects TRBV18 to TRBJ2-7, with 7 positions matching TRBD1. CDR1 KGHSH and CDR2 LQKENI come from the germline V gene. Trimming at V came to 4 bases and at J to 3 bases, leaving 3 bases not matched to a gene. The CDR3 contains 13 residues.

The rearrangement links TRBV4-1 to TRBJ2-2; a weak D match, TRBD2 (6 bases). The CDR3 runs to 17 residues. The V gene's germline CDR1 is MGHRA and CDR2 YSYEKL. The V end lost 2 bases, the J end lost 5 bases, and 18 bases lay between the germline ends. The CDR3 spells CASSQIGMRSGTGELFF. In DNA form, the CDR3 reads TGCGCCAGCAGCCAAATTGGGATGAGGAGCGGGACCGGGGAGCTGTTTTTT.

The chain recombines TRBV18 with TRBJ2-5; D may be TRBD2 (5 bases). Germline CDR1 and CDR2: KGHSH and LQKENI. The CDR3 is 14 residues long. V gave up 4 bases and J gave up 3 bases, with 12 bases separating them. In DNA form, the CDR3 reads TGTGCCAGCTCACTCTTGGACTTAAAAGAGACCCAGTACTTC. Translating gives CASSLLDLKETQYF. Full variable domain (remainder filled in from reference TRBV18 and TRBJ2-5): NAGVMQNPRHLVRRRGQEARLRCSPMKGHSHVYWYRQLPEEGLKFMVYLQKENIIDESGMPKERFSAEFPKEGPSILRIQQVVRGDSAAYFCASSLLDLKETQYFGPGTRLLVL.

This sequence joins TRBV5-1 and TRBJ2-5; a possible D gene is TRBD1 (6 bases). There are 14 residues in the CDR3. V was pared by 4 bases and J by 3 bases, with 13 bases between. The germline gives CDR1 SGHRS, CDR2 YFSETQ. The CDR3 DNA reads as TGCGCCAGCAGCCCCGGACAGACAGAAGAGACCCAGTACTTC. This codes for CASSPGQTEETQYF.

DNA for the CDR3: TGTGCCAGCAGCCAAGAAGGACAGGGCGCAGATACGCAGTATTTT. This codes for CASSQEGQGADTQYF. This chain uses TRBV4-2 with TRBJ2-3; 8 positions agree with TRBD1. Germline V CDR1 and CDR2: LGHNA, YNFKEQ. Trimming at V came to 0 bases and at J to 4 bases, leaving 3 bases not matched to a gene. The CDR3 runs 15 residues.

The chain couples TRBV5-4 to TRBJ2-1, with a tentative D call TRBD1 (6 bases). CDR3 length: 16 amino acids. Germline CDR1 is SGHNT and CDR2 is YYREEE (reference sequence). The ends were cut back, 2 bases at V and 9 bases at J, with 21 bases in the middle. The CDR3 reads CASSFEYRTADGEQFF. CDR3 coding DNA: TGTGCCAGCAGCTTCGAATATAGGACAGCCGACGGTGAGCAGTTCTTC.

V and J are TRBV21-1 and TRBJ2-1; the D call in the table, TRBD1, was not verified against the DNA. TRBV21-1 is a recognized pseudogene. CDR3 length equals 18 residues. The CDR3 region is CASSILRHRGRSYNEQFF. The CDR3 bases are TGTGCCAGCAGCATCCTTCGCCACAGGGGGCGGTCCTACAATGAGCAGTTCTTC.

The chain combines TRBV5-6 with TRBJ2-3, with 9 bases matching TRBD2. The V gene's germline CDR1 is SGHDT and CDR2 YYEEEE. V shed 3 bases, J shed 3 bases, and the junction held 2 bases outside the gene matches. The CDR3 length is 14 residues. The CDR3 loop reads CASSSSGRTDTQYF. The DNA for the CDR3 is TGTGCCAGCAGCTCCAGCGGGAGGACAGATACGCAGTATTTT.

This chain connects TRBV7-9 to TRBJ2-1; a weak D match, TRBD1 (6 bases). CDR1 is SEHNR, CDR2 FQNEAQ, per germline (reference sequence). The CDR3 is made up of 16 amino acids. V lost 2 bases and J 0 bases, leaving 11 bases between the germline ends. The CDR3 nucleotides are TGTGCCAGCAGCTTATCCGGACAGAGCTCCTACAATGAGCAGTTCTTC. As protein: CASSLSGQSSYNEQFF.